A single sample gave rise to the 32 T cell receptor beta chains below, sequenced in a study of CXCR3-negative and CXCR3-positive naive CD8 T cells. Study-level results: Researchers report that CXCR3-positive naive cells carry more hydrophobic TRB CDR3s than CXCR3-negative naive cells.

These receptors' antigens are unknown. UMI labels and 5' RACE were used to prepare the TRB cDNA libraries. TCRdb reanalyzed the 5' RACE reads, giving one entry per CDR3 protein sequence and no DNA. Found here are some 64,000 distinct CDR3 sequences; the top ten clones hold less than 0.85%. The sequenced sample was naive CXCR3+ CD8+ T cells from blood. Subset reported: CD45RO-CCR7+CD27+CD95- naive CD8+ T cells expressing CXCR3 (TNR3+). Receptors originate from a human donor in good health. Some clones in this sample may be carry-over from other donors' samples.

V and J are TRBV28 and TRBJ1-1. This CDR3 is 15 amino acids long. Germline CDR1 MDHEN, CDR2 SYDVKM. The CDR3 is CASSFWADMNTEAFF.

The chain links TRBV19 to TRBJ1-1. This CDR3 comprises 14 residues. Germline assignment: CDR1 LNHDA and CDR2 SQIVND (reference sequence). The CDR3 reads CASSILRLNTEAFF. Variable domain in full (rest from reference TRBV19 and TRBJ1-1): DGGITQSPKYLFRKEGQNVTLSCEQNLNHDAMYWYRQDPGQGLRLIYYSQIVNDFQKGDIAEGYSVSREKKESFPLTVTSAQKNPTAFYLCASSILRLNTEAFFGQGTRLTVV.

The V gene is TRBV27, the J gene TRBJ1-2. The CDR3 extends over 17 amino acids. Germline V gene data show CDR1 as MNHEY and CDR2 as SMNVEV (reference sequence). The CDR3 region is CASSAIPGQGANYGYTF.

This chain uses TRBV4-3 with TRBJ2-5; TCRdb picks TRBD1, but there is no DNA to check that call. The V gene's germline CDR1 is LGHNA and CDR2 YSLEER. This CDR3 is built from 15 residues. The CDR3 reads CASSQDQGMGETQYF.

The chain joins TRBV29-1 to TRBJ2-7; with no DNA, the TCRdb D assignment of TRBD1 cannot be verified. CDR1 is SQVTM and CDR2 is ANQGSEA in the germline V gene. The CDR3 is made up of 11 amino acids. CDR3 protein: CSAVGAYEQYF.

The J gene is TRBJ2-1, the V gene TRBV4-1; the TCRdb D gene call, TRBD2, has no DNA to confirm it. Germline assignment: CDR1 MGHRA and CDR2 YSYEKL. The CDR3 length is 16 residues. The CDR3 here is CASSLILAGNYNEQFF.

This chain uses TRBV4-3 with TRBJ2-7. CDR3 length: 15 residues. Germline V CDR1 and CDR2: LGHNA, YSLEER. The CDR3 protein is CASSQVHESSYEQYF.

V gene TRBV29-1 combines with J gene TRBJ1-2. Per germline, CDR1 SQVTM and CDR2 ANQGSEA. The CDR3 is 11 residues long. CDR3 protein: CSVDAGYGYTF.

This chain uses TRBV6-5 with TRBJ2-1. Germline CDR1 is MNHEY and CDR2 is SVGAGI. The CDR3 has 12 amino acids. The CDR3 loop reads CASSYSYNEQFF.

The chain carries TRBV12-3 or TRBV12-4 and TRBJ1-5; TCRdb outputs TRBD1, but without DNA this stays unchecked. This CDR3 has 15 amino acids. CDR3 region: CASSLRDPGDQPQHF.

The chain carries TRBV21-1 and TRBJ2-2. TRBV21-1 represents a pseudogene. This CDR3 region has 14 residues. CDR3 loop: CASSKDSSTGELFF.

Here the CDR3 reads CAIRGTGTNTEAFF. The chain combines TRBV10-3 with TRBJ1-1; as DNA is missing, the TRBD1 call by TCRdb cannot be tested. This CDR3 spans 14 amino acids. Germline V gives CDR1 ENHRY, CDR2 SYGVKD.

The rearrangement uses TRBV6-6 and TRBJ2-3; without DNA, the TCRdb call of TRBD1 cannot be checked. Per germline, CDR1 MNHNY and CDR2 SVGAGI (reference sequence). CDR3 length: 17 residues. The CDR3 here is CASSYGISGTGEDTQYF.

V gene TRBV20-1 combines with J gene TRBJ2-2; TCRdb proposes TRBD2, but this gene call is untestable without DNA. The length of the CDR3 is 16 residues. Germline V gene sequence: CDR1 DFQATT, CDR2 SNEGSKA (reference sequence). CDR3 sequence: CSARDWSGANTGELFF.

This CDR3 is CASSAGQNYEQYF. The rearrangement joins TRBV6-5 to TRBJ2-7; the D gene TCRdb calls, TRBD1, cannot be checked with no DNA. The CDR3 is 13 amino acids. The germline V gene has CDR1 MNHEY and CDR2 SVGAGI.

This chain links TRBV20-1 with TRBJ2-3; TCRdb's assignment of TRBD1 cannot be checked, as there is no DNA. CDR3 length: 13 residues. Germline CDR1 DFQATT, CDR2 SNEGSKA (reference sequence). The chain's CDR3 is CSTGTGTTDTQYF.

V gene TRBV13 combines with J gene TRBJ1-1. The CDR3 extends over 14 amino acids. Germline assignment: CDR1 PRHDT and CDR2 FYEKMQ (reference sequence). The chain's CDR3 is CASSLGHLNTEAFF.

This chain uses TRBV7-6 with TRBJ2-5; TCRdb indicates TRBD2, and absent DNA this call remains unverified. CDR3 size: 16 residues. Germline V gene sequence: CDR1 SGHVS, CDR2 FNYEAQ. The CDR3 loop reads CASSLEIFGGEETQYF.

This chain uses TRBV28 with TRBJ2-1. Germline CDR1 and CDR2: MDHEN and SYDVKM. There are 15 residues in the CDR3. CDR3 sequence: CASSNDRSSYNEQFF.

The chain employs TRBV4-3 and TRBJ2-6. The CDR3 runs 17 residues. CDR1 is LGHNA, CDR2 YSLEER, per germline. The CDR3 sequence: CASSQDSTLSGANVLTF.

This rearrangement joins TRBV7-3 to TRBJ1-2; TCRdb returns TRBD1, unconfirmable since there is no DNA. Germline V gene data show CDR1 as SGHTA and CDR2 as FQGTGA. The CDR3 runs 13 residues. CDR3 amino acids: CASSYGTGNGYTF.

CDR3 region: CASSIGQNEAFF. The chain couples TRBV7-9 to TRBJ1-1; TCRdb picks TRBD1, but there is no DNA to check that call. The CDR3 is made up of 12 amino acids. Germline V gene data show CDR1 as SEHNR and CDR2 as FQNEAQ (reference sequence).

The CDR3 is CATLGGSQETQYF. The chain combines TRBV10-2 with TRBJ2-5; TCRdb returns TRBD1, unconfirmable since there is no DNA. The CDR3 has 13 amino acids. The germline gives CDR1 WSHSY, CDR2 SAAADI.

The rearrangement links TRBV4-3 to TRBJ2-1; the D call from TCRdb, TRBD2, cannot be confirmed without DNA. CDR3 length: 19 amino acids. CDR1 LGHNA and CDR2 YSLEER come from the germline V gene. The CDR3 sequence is CASSQDDSGGRLLYNEQFF.

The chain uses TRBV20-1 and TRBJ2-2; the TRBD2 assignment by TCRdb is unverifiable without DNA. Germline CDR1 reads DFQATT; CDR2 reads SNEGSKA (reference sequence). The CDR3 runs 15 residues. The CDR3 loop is CSARVRGENTGELFF.

The CDR3 here is CASSLEGRGNQPQHF. The V call is TRBV7-2, the J call TRBJ1-5. CDR1 and CDR2 from the germline V gene are SGHTA and FQGNSA. The CDR3 loop spans 15 amino acids.

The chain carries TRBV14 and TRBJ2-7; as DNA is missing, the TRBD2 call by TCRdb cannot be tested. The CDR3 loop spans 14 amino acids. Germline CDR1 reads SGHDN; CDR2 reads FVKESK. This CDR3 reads CASSPRGTLDEQYF. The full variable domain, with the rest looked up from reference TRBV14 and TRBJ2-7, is EAGVTQFPSHSVIEKGQTVTLRCDPISGHDNLYWYRRVMGKEIKFLLHFVKESKQDESGMPNNRFLAERTGGTYSTLKVQPAELEDSGVYFCASSPRGTLDEQYFGPGTRLTVT.

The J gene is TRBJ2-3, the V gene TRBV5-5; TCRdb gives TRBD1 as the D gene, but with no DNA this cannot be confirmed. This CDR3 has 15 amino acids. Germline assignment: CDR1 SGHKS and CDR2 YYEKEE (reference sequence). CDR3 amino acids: CASRTIDSSTDTQYF.

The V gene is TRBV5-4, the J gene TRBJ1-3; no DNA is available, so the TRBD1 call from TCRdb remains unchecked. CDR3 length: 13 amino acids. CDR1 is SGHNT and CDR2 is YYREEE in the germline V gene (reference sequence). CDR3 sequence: CASSWNRGNTIYF. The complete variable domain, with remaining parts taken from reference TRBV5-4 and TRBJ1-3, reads ETGVTQSPTHLIKTRGQQVTLRCSSQSGHNTVSWYQQALGQGPQFIFQYYREEENGRGNFPPRFSGLQFPNYSSELNVNALELDDSALYLCASSWNRGNTIYFGEGSWLTVV.

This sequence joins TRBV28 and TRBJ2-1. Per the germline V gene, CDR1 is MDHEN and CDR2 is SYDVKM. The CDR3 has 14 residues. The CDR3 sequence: CASRPDASYNEQFF.

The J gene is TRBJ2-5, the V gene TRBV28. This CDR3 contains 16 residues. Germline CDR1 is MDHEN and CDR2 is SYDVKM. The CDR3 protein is CASSFSLTSRGETQYF.

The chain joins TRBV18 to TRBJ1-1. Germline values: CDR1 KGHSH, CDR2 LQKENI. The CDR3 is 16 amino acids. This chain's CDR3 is CASSHDTTSLNTEAFF.